A selection of T cell receptor beta chains follows, all from one sample in a study of PD-1 blockade in classical Hodgkin lymphoma. Only in-frame clones appear in the TCRdb table, and some are missing; sequencing was by immunoSEQ multiplex PCR. The profile shows tens of thousands of clones, around nine tenths of them singletons. This specimen was peripheral blood mononuclear cells (PBMCs), taken before the fourth cycle of nivolumab. These receptors were collected from a human donor with classical Hodgkin lymphoma. The CDR3 runs from the conserved cysteine through the conserved F or W. The order of the fields is J gene, D gene, V gene, CDR3 protein, CDR3 DNA. D genes are given only for firm matches.

J gene: TRBJ1-1
D gene: NA
V gene: TRBV28
CDR3 protein: CASVGQVLGAFF
CDR3 DNA: TGTGCGTCTGTTGGGCAGGTCCTAGGGGCTTTCTTT

J gene: TRBJ2-3
D gene: NA
V gene: TRBV5-1
CDR3 protein: CASSTGLTDTQYF
CDR3 DNA: TGCGCCAGCAGCACAGGGCTCACAGATACGCAGTATTTT

J gene: TRBJ1-2
D gene: TRBD1
V gene: TRBV20-1
CDR3 protein: CRVPGQVF
CDR3 DNA: TGCAGAGTTCCGGGACAGGTCTTC

J gene: TRBJ1-2
D gene: NA
V gene: TRBV7-9
CDR3 protein: CASSLAGDGYTF
CDR3 DNA: TGTGCCAGCAGCTTAGCAGGGGACGGCTACACCTTC

J gene: TRBJ2-6
D gene: TRBD1
V gene: TRBV19
CDR3 protein: CASEWDSVGSGANVLTF
CDR3 DNA: TGTGCCAGCGAGTGGGACAGCGTAGGCTCTGGGGCCAACGTCCTGACTTTC

J gene: TRBJ2-2
D gene: NA
V gene: TRBV5-1
CDR3 protein: CASSLVVSNTGELFF
CDR3 DNA: TGCGCCAGCAGCTTGGTAGTATCGAACACCGGGGAGCTGTTTTTT

J gene: TRBJ1-2
D gene: TRBD1
V gene: TRBV7-8
CDR3 protein: CASSSRTGTNYGYTF
CDR3 DNA: TGTGCCAGCAGCTCGCGGACAGGGACTAACTATGGCTACACCTTC

J gene: TRBJ1-5
D gene: NA
V gene: TRBV27
CDR3 protein: CASSHRVNQPQHF
CDR3 DNA: TGTGCCAGCAGTCACAGGGTCAATCAGCCCCAGCATTTT

J gene: TRBJ1-3
D gene: NA
V gene: TRBV19
CDR3 protein: CASSPGGVISGNTIYF
CDR3 DNA: TGTGCCAGTAGCCCCGGTGGGGTCATCTCTGGAAACACCATATATTTT

J gene: TRBJ2-1
D gene: NA
V gene: TRBV7-9
CDR3 protein: CASTPGAQSEQFF
CDR3 DNA: TGTGCCAGCACCCCCGGGGCCCAAAGTGAGCAGTTCTTC

J gene: TRBJ1-3
D gene: NA
V gene: TRBV18
CDR3 protein: CASSPIESSGNTIYF
CDR3 DNA: TGTGCCAGCTCACCTATTGAGAGCTCTGGAAACACCATATATTTT

J gene: TRBJ1-1
D gene: NA
V gene: TRBV27
CDR3 protein: CASSLDRANTEAFF
CDR3 DNA: TGTGCCAGCAGTTTGGACCGGGCGAACACTGAAGCTTTCTTT

J gene: TRBJ1-2
D gene: NA
V gene: TRBV7-9
CDR3 protein: CASSLIPGNYGYTF
CDR3 DNA: TGTGCCAGCAGCTTAATCCCAGGGAACTATGGCTACACCTTC

J gene: TRBJ1-1
D gene: NA
V gene: TRBV28
CDR3 protein: CASSPRRANTEAFF
CDR3 DNA: TGTGCCAGCAGTCCGCGTAGGGCGAACACTGAAGCTTTCTTT

J gene: TRBJ2-1
D gene: TRBD2
V gene: TRBV11-3
CDR3 protein: CASSPGGAAYNEQFF
CDR3 DNA: TGTGCCAGCAGCCCCGGGGGGGCCGCCTACAATGAGCAGTTCTTC

J gene: TRBJ2-1
D gene: NA
V gene: TRBV27
CDR3 protein: CASSFWNYDEQFF
CDR3 DNA: TGTGCCAGCAGTTTTTGGAATTACGATGAGCAGTTCTTC

J gene: TRBJ2-1
D gene: TRBD2
V gene: TRBV25-1
CDR3 protein: CASLGAGGPANEQFF
CDR3 DNA: TGTGCCAGCTTGGGAGCGGGGGGGCCGGCCAATGAGCAGTTCTTC